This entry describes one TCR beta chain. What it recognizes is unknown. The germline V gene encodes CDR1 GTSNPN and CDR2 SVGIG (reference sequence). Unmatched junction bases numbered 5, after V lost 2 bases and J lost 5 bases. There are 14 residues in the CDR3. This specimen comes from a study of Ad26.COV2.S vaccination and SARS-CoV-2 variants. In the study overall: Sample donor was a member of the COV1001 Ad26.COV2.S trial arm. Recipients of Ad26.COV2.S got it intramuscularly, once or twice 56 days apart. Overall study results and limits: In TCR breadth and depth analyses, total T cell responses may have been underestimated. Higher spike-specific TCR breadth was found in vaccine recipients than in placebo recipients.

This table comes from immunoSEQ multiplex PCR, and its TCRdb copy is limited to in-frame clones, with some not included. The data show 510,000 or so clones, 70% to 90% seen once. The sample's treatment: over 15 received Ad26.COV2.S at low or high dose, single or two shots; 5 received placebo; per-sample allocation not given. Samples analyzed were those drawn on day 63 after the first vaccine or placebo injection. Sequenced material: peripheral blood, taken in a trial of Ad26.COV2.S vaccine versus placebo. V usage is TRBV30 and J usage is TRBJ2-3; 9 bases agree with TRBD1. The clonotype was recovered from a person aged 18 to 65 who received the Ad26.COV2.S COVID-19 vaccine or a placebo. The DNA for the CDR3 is TGTGCCTGGAGTAAGACAGGGGGATTAGATACGCAGTATTTT. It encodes CAWSKTGGLDTQYF.